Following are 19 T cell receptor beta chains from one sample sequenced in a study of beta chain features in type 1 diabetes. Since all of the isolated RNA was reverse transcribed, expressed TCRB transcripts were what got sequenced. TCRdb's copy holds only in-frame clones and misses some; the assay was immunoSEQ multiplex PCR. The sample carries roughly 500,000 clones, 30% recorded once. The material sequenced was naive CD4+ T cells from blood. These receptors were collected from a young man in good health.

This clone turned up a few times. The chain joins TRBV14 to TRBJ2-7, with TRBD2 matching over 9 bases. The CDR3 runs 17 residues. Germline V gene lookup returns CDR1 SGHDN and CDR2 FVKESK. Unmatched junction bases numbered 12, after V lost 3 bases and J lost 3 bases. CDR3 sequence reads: CASSHRSHSGRRYEQYF. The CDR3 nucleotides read TGTGCCAGCAGCCATAGATCGCATAGCGGGAGACGCTACGAGCAGTACTTC.

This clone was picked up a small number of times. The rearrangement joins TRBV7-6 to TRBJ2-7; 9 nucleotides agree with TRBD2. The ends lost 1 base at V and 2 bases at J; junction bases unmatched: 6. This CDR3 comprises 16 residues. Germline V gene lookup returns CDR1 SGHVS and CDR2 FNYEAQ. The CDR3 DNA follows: TGTGCCAGCAGCTTAGTCCCCGGGACTAGCCCCTACGAGCAGTACTTC. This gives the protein CASSLVPGTSPYEQYF.

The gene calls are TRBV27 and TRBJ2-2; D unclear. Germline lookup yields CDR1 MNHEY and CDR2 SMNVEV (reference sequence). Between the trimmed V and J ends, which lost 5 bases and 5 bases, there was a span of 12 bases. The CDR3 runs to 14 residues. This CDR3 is CASSRIRYTGELFF. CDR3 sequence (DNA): TGTGCCAGCAGTCGTATACGGTATACCGGGGAGCTGTTTTTT.

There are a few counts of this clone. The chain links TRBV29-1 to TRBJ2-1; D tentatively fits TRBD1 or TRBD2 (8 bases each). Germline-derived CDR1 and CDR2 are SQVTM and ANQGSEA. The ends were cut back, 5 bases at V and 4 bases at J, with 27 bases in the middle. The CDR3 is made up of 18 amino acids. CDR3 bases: TGCAGCGTTCAAAGGACAGGGAGCGGGAGAGATCTATACAATGAGCAGTTCTTC. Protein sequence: CSVQRTGSGRDLYNEQFF.

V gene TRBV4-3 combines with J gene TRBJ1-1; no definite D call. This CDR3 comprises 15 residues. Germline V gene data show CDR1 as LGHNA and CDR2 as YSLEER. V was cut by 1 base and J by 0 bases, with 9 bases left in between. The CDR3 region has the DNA TGCGCCAGCAGCCAAGTTGGCAGGATGAACACTGAAGCTTTCTTT. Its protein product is CASSQVGRMNTEAFF.

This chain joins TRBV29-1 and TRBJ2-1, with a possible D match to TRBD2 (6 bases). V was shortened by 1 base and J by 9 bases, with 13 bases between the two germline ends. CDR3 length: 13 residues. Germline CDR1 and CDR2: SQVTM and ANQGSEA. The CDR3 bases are TGCAGCGTTGAAGGGGGACTGGAACGTGAGCAGTTCTTC. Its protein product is CSVEGGLEREQFF.

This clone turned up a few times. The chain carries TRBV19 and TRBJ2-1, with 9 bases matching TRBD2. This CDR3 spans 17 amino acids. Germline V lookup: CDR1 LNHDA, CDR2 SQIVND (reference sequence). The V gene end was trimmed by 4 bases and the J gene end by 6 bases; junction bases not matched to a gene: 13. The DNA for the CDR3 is TGTGCCAGTAGTACAAATTACTTCCCTAGCGGGACCAATGAGCAGTTCTTC. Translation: CASSTNYFPSGTNEQFF. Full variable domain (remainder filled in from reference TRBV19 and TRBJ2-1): DGGITQSPKYLFRKEGQNVTLSCEQNLNHDAMYWYRQDPGQGLRLIYYSQIVNDFQKGDIAEGYSVSREKKESFPLTVTSAQKNPTAFYLCASSTNYFPSGTNEQFFGPGTRLTVL.

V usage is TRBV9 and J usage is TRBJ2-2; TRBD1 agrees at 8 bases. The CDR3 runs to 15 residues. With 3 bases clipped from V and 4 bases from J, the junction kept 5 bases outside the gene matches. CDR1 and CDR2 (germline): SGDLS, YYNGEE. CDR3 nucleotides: TGTGCCAGCAGCGCCATGACAGGGGTCACCGGGGAGCTGTTTTTT. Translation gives CASSAMTGVTGELFF.

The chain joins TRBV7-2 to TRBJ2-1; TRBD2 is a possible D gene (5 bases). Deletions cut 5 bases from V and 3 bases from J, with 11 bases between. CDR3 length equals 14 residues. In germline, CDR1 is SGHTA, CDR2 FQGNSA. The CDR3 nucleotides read TGTGCCAGCAGCCGTAGCGCCGTCTACAATGAGCAGTTCTTC. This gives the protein CASSRSAVYNEQFF.

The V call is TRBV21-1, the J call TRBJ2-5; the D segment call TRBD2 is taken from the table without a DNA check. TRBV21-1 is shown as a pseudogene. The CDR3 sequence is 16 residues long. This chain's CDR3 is CASSRGENAPQETQYF. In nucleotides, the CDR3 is TGTGCCAGCAGCAGGGGAGAGAATGCACCTCAAGAGACCCAGTACTTC.

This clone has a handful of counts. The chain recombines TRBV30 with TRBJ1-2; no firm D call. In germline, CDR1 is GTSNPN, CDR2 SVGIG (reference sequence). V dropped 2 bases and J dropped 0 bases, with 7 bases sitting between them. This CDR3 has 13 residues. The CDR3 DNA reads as TGTGCCTGGAGTCCCTCACCTAACTATGGCTACACCTTC. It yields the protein CAWSPSPNYGYTF. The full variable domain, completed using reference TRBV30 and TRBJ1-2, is SQTIHQWPATLVQPVGSPLSLECTVEGTSNPNLYWYRQAAGRGLQLLFYSVGIGQISSEVPQNLSASRPQDRQFILSSKKLLLSDSGFYLCAWSPSPNYGYTFGSGTRLTVV.

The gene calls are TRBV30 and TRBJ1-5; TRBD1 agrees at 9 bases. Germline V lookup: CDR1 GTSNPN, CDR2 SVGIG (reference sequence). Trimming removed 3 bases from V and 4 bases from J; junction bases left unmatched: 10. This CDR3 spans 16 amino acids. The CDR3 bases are TGTGCCTGGAGAGACTCTAAGGGACAGGGAAATCAGCCCCAGCATTTT. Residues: CAWRDSKGQGNQPQHF.

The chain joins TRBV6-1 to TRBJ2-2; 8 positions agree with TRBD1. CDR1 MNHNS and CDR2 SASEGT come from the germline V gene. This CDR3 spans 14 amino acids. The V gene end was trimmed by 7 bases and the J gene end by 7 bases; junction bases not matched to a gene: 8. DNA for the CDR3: TGTGCCAGCAACCGGGACAGGACCCTCGGGGAGCTGTTTTTT. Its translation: CASNRDRTLGELFF.

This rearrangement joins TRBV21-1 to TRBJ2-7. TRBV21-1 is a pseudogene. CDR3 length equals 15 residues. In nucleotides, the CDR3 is TGTGCCAGCAGCCGAAGGAGGGGGTTCTGCCACGAGCAGTACTTC. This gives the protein CASSRRRGFCHEQYF.

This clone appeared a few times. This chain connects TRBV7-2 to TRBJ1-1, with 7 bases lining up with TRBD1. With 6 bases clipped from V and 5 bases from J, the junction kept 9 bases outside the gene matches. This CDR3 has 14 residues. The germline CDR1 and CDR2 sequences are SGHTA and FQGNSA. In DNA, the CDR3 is TGTGCCAGCAGTTGGGACAGCCTGGGTACTGAAGCTTTCTTT. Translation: CASSWDSLGTEAFF.

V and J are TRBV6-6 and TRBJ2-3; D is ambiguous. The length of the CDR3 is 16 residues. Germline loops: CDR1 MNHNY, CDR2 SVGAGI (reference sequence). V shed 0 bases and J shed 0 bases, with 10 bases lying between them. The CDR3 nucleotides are TGTGCCAGCAGTTACTCTCGGGCACGGAGCACAGATACGCAGTATTTT. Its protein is CASSYSRARSTDTQYF.

Here the CDR3 DNA reads TGTGCCAGCAGCTTTAGGGACGAGCAGTACTTC. It codes for CASSFRDEQYF. The chain is built from TRBV7-2 and TRBJ2-7; D remains ambiguous. V was cut by 3 bases and J by 5 bases, with 5 bases left in between. The CDR3 covers 11 residues. Germline V gene lookup returns CDR1 SGHTA and CDR2 FQGNSA.

CDR3 sequence (DNA): TGTGCCAGCAGTGACGGGGCAGGACACCAAGAGACCCAGTACTTC. Its translation is CASSDGAGHQETQYF. This chain links TRBV25-1 with TRBJ2-5; D might be TRBD1 or TRBD2, each matching 5 bases. V lost 3 bases, J lost 0 bases, and 11 bases lay in between. CDR3 length equals 15 residues. Germline-derived CDR1 and CDR2 are MGHDK and SYGVNS.

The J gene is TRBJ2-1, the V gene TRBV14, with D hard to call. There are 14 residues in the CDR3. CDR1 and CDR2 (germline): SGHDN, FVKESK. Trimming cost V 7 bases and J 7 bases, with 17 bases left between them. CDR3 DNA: TGTGCCAGCAATAGGAATTTGAATCTGAATGAGCAGTTCTTC. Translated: CASNRNLNLNEQFF.